This T cell receptor (beta chain) was retrieved from a study of T cell responses to AZD1222 COVID-19 vaccine (dated by TCRdb to the early 2020s). With regard to the full study: A total of more than 230 trial participants underwent TCR sequencing, of whom some 200 had received two doses of AZD1222 and 26 had received two doses of the MenACWY control vaccine. Trial participants were enrolled by age into 18-55, 56-69 and 70-plus year subgroups, with around 140, 26 and 57 TCR-sequenced participants respectively. What the authors observed across the whole study: Conclusions about previously exposed vaccinees are limited because only a handful of AZD1222 recipients were SARS-CoV-2 seropositive at baseline. The 56-69-year group was small, and its depth increase did not reach significance, likely because of low power. Most participants were white British and females outnumbered males, and the authors suggested that clonal diversity may have been underestimated. The vaccine-associated CD4 TCRs covered the entire spike protein, and the dominant responses fell in regions 160-218 and 743-854. No day 14 peak-response samples were available, so repertoires were characterized only after the peak T cell response. Reportedly, close to half of the unique spike-specific TCRs recognized epitopes lying outside the regions that are mutated in the B.1.351 and B.1.1.7 variants. Spike-specific TCR breadth and depth rose significantly after two AZD1222 doses compared with day 0 and with MenACWY recipients.

A remark on this clone: Its target antigen remains unknown. No base quality information exists; no much larger clone differs at one position.

What this sample's time point label stands for: about 28 days (+/-7) after the second vaccine dose. AZD1222 recipients with second doses at about 4 weeks or about 12 weeks were pooled, because spike-specific TCR depth and breadth did not differ between schedules. Samples from vaccinated people were obtained from the UK trials COV001 and COV002, which included a single-blind randomized controlled phase 2/3 trial of AZD1222 (ChAdOx1 nCoV-19) in healthy adults. For TCRbeta chain sequencing, PBMC samples were collected from trial participants at day 0 and at day 28 after the second dose. The CDR3 regions of human TCRbeta chains were analyzed by immunosequencing. The authors' pipeline ran thus. Repertoire TCRs were checked for matches against a reference library of SARS-CoV-2-specific TCRs that had been generated using the MIRA antigen-specificity platform. Breadth was defined as the fraction of unique TCRs that were SARS-CoV-2-associated, and depth was defined as the fraction of total T cells that were SARS-CoV-2-associated. Using the MIRA data, each spike-specific TCR was mapped to the spike region that the TCR reacts to and placed in a CD4 or CD8 class. Log10-transformed breadth and depth values were compared by one-way ANOVA with Sidak's multiple comparisons tests. Drawn from immuneACCESS, this table holds only the in-frame rearrangements with V and J called that TCRdb kept. Clones are partly lost; checked studies trace under half to an unresolved V gene and leave the rest unexplained. The V and J calls and the clone size are those of that table, but D and trimming were determined from the DNA. This sample is represented by fewer than 200,000 clones; roughly 90% of them were singletons. The top ten clones comprise about 4.3% of the sample.

Based on the germline V gene, the CDR1 and CDR2 sequences are MGHRA and YSYEKL. Between the V and J ends, shortened by 0 bases and 6 bases respectively, the junction contains 6 bases. Including cysteine and phenylalanine, the CDR3 has 14 amino acids. Only the CDR3 DNA stays, 42 bases, in frame from base 1. The sequencing used peripheral blood, collected 28 days after the second AZD1222 dose. The clonotype comes from an adult who received the AZD1222 COVID-19 vaccine. The V and J segments used are TRBV4-1 and TRBJ1-6; TRBD1 is a possible D gene, resting on 6 matching bases. The DNA sequence is given as TGCGCCAGCAGCCAAGACAGGGGTAATTCACCCCTCCACTTT. Its protein is CASSQDRGNSPLHF.